Listed below are T cell receptor beta chains from one sample, sequenced in a study of blood T cell repertoires in COVID-19. Method: immunoSEQ multiplex PCR; TCRdb's copy keeps in-frame clones and lacks some. The sample consists of some 120,000 clones, approximately 84% of them appearing once. Sequencing was done on a sample of peripheral blood. The receptors originated from a woman aged 45-65 years who had recovered from COVID-19. CDR3s include the opening cysteine and the closing phenylalanine or tryptophan.

V	J	CDR3
TRBV24-1	TRBJ2-5	CATSDPHRGGETQYF
TRBV3-1/TRBV3-2	TRBJ1-1	CASSQQSGGRPRMRTEAFF
TRBV2	TRBJ1-5	CASSDRGFLKDNQPQHF
TRBV5-5	TRBJ1-5	CASSLGATSNQPQHF
TRBV18	TRBJ1-1	CASSPQGQMNTEAFF
TRBV2	TRBJ2-3	CASSRVSDTQYF
TRBV24-1	TRBJ1-1	CATSDWTGQAFF
TRBV5-6	TRBJ2-1	CASSSDSSSYNEQFF
TRBV20-1	TRBJ2-3	CSASSAGKTGGTDTQYF
TRBV5-1	TRBJ1-4	CASSPSGVPNEKLFF
TRBV6-5	TRBJ2-1	CASSYGRGSGDEQFF
TRBV9	TRBJ1-1	CASSVEGQGATEAFF
TRBV19	TRBJ2-7	CASSIRGPGTGEKGEQYF
TRBV28	TRBJ1-5	CASKPGGPYSNQPQHF
TRBV5-1	TRBJ2-5	CASSLGDTPMGETQYF
TRBV7-9	TRBJ2-3	CASSPSQTSGGGTQYF
TRBV19	TRBJ1-6	CASSVRTGSSYNSPLHF
TRBV18	TRBJ2-1	CASSPASGPFDEQFF
TRBV5-1	TRBJ2-7	CASSLAQGARYEQYF
TRBV6-5	TRBJ1-3	CASSRGHSGNTIYF
TRBV29-1	TRBJ2-7	CSVWTSGRAGYEQYF
TRBV30	TRBJ2-3	CAWSGLAGGLGTDTQYF
TRBV2	TRBJ2-6	CASSSEFSGANVLTF
TRBV5-1	TRBJ2-5	CASSLALAGAETQYF
TRBV11-3	TRBJ2-1	CASSPQLAGGPTYEQFF
TRBV18	TRBJ2-1	CASSPDWRAAEQFF
TRBV9	TRBJ2-7	CASSRQPGQGYEQYF
TRBV19	TRBJ2-3	CATSSPGGPSTDTQYF
TRBV6-5	TRBJ1-2	CASSQTPSYGYTF
TRBV7-9	TRBJ1-5	CASSLEGDQPQHF
TRBV20-1	TRBJ2-1	CSAIDSSNEQFF
TRBV6-6	TRBJ2-7	CASSYSRDSYEQYF
TRBV19	TRBJ2-7	CASSLTGTSNEQYF
TRBV14	TRBJ1-2	CASSPLTGIYGYTF
TRBV5-1	TRBJ2-1	CASRLRSYNEQFF
TRBV4-1	TRBJ1-5	CASSQAAIRGPSPQHF
TRBV15	TRBJ1-1	CATSSQAGQGVFAEAFF
TRBV5-1	TRBJ1-1	CASSPLLLNTEAFF
TRBV11-1	TRBJ2-7	CASSLTGSSYEQYF
TRBV30	TRBJ2-7	CAWSELAGGWEQYF
TRBV11-2	TRBJ2-3	CASSLTFGASSTDTQYF
TRBV6-6	TRBJ1-5	CASSSDRFNQPQHF
TRBV12-3/TRBV12-4	TRBJ2-5	CASSFGGETQYF
TRBV18	TRBJ1-1	CASSPDRDTEAFF
TRBV2	TRBJ1-4	CASSEGQGKEKLFF
TRBV5-1	TRBJ2-1	CASSLDRADYNEQFF
TRBV19	TRBJ1-6	CASSTVKGAQSPLHF
TRBV19	TRBJ1-4	CASSRTGGSEKLFF
TRBV5-4	TRBJ2-3	CASKGPADTQYF
TRBV30	TRBJ1-2	CAWSEVDGVYGYTF
TRBV7-2	TRBJ2-7	CASSLRQVSYEQYF
TRBV15	TRBJ1-6	CATSTYTGGHLHF
TRBV28	TRBJ1-3	CASSFAGNSRNTIYF
TRBV7-9	TRBJ1-4	CASSSVIGTGRAREKLFF
TRBV9	TRBJ2-3	CASSQQPGHLPGGDTQYF
TRBV11-3	TRBJ2-3	CASSLGRTGADTQYF
TRBV27	TRBJ1-4	CASSLGTGRNEKLFF